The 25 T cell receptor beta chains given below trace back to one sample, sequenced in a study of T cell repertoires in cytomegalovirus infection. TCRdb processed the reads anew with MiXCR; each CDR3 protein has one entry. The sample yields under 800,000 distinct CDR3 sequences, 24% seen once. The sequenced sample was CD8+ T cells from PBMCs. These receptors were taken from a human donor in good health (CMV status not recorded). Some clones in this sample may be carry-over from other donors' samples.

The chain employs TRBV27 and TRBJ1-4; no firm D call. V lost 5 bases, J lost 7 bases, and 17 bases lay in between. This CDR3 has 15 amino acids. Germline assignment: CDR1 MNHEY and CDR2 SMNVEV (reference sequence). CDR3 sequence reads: CASSPSQAYGEKLFF. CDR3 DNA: TGTGCCAGCAGTCCCAGCCAGGCATACGGTGAAAAACTGTTTTTT. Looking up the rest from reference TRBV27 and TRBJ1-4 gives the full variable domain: EAQVTQNPRYLITVTGKKLTVTCSQNMNHEYMSWYRQDPGLGLRQIYYSMNVEVTDKGDVPEGYKVSRKEKRNFPLILESPSPNQTSLYFCASSPSQAYGEKLFFGSGTQLSVL.

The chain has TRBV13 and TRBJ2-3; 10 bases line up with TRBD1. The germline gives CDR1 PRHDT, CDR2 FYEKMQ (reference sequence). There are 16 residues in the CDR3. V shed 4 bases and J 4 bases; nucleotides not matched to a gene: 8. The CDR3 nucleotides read TGTGCCAGCAGCTACCGGGACAGGGGATATTCAGATACGCAGTATTTT. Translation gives CASSYRDRGYSDTQYF. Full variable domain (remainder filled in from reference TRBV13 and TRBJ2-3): AAGVIQSPRHLIKEKRETATLKCYPIPRHDTVYWYQQGPGQDPQFLISFYEKMQSDKGSIPDRFSAQQFSDYHSELNMSSLELGDSALYFCASSYRDRGYSDTQYFGPGTRLTVL.

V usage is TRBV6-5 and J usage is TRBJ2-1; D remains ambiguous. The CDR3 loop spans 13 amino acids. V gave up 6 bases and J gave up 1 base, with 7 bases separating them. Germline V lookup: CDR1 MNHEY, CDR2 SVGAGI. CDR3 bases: TGTGCCAGCAGCCATCGGTCCTACAATGAGCAGTTCTTC. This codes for CASSHRSYNEQFF.

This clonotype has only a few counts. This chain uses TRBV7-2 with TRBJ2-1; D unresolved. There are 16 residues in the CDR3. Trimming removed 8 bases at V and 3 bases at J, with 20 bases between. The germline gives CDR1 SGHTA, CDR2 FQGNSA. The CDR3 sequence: CASPRSDLLGYNEQFF. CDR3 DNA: TGTGCCAGCCCCCGGTCCGACCTGTTGGGCTACAATGAGCAGTTCTTC.

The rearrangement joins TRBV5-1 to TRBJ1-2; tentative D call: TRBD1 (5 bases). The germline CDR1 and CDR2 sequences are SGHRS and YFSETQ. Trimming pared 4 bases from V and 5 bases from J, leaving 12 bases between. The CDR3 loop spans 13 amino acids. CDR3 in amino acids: CASSKGARYGYTF. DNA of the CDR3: TGCGCCAGCAGCAAAGGGGCACGGTATGGCTACACCTTC.

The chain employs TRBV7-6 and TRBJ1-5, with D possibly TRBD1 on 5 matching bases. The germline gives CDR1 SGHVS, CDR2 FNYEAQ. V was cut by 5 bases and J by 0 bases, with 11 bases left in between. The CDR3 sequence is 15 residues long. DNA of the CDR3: TGTGCCAGCAGCCCCCCAGGGTATAGCAATCAGCCCCAGCATTTT. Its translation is CASSPPGYSNQPQHF.

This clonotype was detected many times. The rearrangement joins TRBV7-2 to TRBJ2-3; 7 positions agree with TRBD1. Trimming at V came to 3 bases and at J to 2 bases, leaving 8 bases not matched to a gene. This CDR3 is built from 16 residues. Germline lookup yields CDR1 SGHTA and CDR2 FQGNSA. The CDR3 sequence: CASSFYRDSLTDTQYF. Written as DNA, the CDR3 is TGTGCCAGCAGCTTTTACCGGGACAGTCTCACAGATACGCAGTATTTT.

CDR3 sequence (DNA): TGTGCCAGCAGTTTATCAAAAAAGACATATAGCAATCAGCCCCAGCATTTT. Amino acids: CASSLSKKTYSNQPQHF. The V gene is TRBV28, the J gene TRBJ1-5, with D unresolved. CDR1 is MDHEN, CDR2 SYDVKM, per germline. V was cut by 1 base and J by 0 bases, with 13 bases left in between. This CDR3 is built from 17 residues.

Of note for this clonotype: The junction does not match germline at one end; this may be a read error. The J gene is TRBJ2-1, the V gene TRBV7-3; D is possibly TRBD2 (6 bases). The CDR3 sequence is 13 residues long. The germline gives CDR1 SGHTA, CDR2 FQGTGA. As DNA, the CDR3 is TGTGCCAGCAGCTTGAGTGGAGGGAATGCGCAGTTCTTC. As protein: CASSLSGGNAQFF.

Here the CDR3 reads CASSRQGDTEAFF. The CDR3, as DNA: TGTGCCAGCAGTAGACAGGGGGACACTGAAGCTTTCTTT. The rearrangement joins TRBV6-2 or TRBV6-3 to TRBJ1-1; TRBD1 agrees at 9 bases. The germline V gene encodes CDR1 MNHEY and CDR2 SVGEGT. This CDR3 region has 13 residues. J lost 3 bases, V lost 5 bases, and 1 base had no gene match.

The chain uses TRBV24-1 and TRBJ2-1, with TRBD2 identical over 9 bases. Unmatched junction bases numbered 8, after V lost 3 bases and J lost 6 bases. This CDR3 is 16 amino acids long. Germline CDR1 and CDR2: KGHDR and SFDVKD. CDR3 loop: CATSDPRTSVGNEQFF. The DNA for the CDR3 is TGTGCCACCAGTGATCCAAGGACTAGCGTGGGCAATGAGCAGTTCTTC.

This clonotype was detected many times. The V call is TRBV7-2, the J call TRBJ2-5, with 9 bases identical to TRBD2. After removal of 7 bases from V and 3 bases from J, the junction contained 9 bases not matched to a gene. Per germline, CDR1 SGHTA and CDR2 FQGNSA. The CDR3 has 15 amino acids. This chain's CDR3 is CASNLAGTPEETQYF. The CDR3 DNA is TGTGCCAGCAACCTAGCGGGGACACCTGAAGAGACCCAGTACTTC.

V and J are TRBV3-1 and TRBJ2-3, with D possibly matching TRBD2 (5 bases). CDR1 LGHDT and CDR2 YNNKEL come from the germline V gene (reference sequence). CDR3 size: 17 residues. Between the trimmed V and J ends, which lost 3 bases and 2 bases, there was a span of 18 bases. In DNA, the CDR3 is TGTGCCAGCAGCCACGACCCTCGAGGACTCAACACAGATACGCAGTATTTT. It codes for CASSHDPRGLNTDTQYF.

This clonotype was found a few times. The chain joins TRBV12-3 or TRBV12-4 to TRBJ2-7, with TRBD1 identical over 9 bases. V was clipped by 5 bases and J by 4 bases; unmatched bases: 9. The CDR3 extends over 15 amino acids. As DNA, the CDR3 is TGTGCCAGCAGTGCCCCGGGACAGGGCTTTTACGAGCAGTACTTC. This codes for CASSAPGQGFYEQYF.

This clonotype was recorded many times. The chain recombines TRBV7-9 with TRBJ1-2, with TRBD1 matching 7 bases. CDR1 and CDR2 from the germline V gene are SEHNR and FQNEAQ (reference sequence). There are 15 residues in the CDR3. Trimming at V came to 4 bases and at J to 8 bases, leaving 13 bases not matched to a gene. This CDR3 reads CASSSYRGEMQGYTF. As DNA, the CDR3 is TGTGCCAGCAGCTCGTACAGGGGAGAGATGCAGGGCTACACCTTC.

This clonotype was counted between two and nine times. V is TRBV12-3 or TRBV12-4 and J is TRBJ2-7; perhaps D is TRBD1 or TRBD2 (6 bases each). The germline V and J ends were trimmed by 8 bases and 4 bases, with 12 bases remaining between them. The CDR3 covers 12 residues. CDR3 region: CASSGGRYEQYF. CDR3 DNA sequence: TGTGCCAGCTCCGGGGGCCGATACGAGCAGTACTTC.

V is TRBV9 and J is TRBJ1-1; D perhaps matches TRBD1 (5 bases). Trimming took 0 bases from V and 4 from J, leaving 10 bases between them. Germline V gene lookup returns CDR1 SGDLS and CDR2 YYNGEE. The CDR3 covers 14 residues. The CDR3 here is CASSVEGRGTEAFF. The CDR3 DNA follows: TGTGCCAGCAGCGTAGAGGGAAGGGGCACTGAAGCTTTCTTT.

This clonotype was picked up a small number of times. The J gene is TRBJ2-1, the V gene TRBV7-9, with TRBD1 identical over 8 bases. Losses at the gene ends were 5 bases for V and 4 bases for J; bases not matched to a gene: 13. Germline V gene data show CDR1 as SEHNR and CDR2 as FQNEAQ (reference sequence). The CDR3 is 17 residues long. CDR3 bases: TGTGCCAGCAGCCCCCCGGGACAGGAAACCTTTTACAATGAGCAGTTCTTC. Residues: CASSPPGQETFYNEQFF.

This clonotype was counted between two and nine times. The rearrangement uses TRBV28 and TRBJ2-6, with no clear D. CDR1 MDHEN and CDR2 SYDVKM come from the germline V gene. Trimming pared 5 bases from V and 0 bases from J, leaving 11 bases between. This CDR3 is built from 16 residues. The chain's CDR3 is CASSPPGRSGANVLTF. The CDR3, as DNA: TGTGCCAGCAGTCCGCCAGGACGCTCTGGGGCCAACGTCCTGACTTTC.

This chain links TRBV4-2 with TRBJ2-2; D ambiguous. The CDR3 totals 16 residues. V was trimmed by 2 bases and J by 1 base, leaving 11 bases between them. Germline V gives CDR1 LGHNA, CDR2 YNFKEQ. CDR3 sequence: CASSQYFPVNTGELFF. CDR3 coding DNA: TGTGCCAGCAGCCAATACTTTCCAGTGAACACCGGGGAGCTGTTTTTT.

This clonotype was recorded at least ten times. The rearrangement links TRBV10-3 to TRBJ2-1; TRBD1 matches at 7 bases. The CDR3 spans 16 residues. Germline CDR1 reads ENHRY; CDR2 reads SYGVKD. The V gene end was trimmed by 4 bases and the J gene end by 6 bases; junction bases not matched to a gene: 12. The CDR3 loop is CAISGRDRVGSNEQFF. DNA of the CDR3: TGTGCCATCAGTGGCCGAGACAGGGTTGGGTCCAATGAGCAGTTCTTC.

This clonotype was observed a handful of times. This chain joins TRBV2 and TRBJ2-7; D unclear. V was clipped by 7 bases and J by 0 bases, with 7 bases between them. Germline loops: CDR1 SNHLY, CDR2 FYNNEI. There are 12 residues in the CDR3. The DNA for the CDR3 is TGTGCCAGCACAGAGAGCTCCTACGAGCAGTACGTC. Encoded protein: CASTESSYEQYV.

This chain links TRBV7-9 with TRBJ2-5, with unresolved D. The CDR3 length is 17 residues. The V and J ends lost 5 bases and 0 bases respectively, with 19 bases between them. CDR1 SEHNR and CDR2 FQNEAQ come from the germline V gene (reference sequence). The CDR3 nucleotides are TGTGCCAGCAGCCCGAAAACAGTGATCAAGTACCAAGAGACCCAGTACTTC. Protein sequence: CASSPKTVIKYQETQYF.

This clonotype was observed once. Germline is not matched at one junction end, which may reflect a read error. CDR3 protein: CASSYNSGSGKLFF. The CDR3, as DNA: TGTGCCAGCAGTTACAACAGCGGCAGCGGGAAGCTGTTTTTT. The V gene is TRBV6-6, the J gene TRBJ2-2, with 7 bases aligning to TRBD2. The length of the CDR3 is 14 residues. The germline V gene has CDR1 MNHNY and CDR2 SVGAGI (reference sequence).

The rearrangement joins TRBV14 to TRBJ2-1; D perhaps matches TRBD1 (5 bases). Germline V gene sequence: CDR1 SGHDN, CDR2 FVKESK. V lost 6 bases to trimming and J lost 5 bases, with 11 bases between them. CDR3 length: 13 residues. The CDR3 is CASSGAVHNEQFF. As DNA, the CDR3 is TGTGCCAGCAGTGGGGCAGTTCACAATGAGCAGTTCTTC.